A selection of T cell receptor beta chains follows, all from one sample in a study of CD8+CD57+ T cells in acquired aplastic anemia. TCRdb reprocessed the reads via MiXCR and lists one record per CDR3 protein. This table holds around 180,000 distinct CDR3 sequences, roughly 50% found once. The sequencing input was sorted CD4+, CD8+, or CD8+CD57+ T cells (not recorded which) from PBMCs. The receptors originated from a human donor with aplastic anemia. CDR3s include the opening cysteine and the closing phenylalanine or tryptophan. Each record gives: V gene, clone size, D gene, J gene, CDR3 protein, CDR3 DNA. The D gene is left open where the match is weak. Size is stated for part of the rows, as once, few or many counts, or as a class when the clone is expanded.

>TRBV7-9|.|.|TRBJ2-1
CASSLFQGHEQFF
TGTGCCAGCAGCTTATTTCAGGGGCATGAGCAGTTCTTC
>TRBV19|.|TRBD1|TRBJ2-7
CASSRSRDRNYEQYF
TGTGCCAGTAGTAGATCCCGGGACAGAAACTACGAGCAGTACTTC
>TRBV5-8|many|TRBD1|TRBJ1-5
CASSLGQGTVQPQHF
TGTGCCAGCAGCCTGGGACAGGGAACAGTTCAGCCCCAGCATTTT
>TRBV25-1|.|.|TRBJ1-4
CASSEAGGEKLFF
TGTGCCAGCAGTGAGGCGGGAGGAGAAAAACTGTTTTTT
>TRBV28|.|.|TRBJ2-5
CASSFPLKGRQETQYF
TGTGCCAGCAGTTTTCCCCTAAAGGGGCGTCAAGAGACCCAGTACTTC
>TRBV24-1|.|TRBD1|TRBJ1-2
CATSGFGQGGGYTF
TGTGCCACCAGTGGGTTCGGACAGGGTGGTGGCTACACCTTC
>TRBV6-1|.|.|TRBJ1-1
CASSRGRANTEAFF
TGTGCCAGCAGTCGCGGCAGGGCGAACACTGAAGCTTTCTTT
>TRBV5-1|.|.|TRBJ2-1
CASSLVGGLQFF
TGCGCCAGCAGCTTGGTTGGGGGGCTGCAGTTCTTC
>TRBV6-1|many|.|TRBJ2-7
CASTPDRTDEQYF
TGTGCCAGCACCCCCGACAGGACGGACGAGCAGTACTTC
>TRBV2|few|.|TRBJ2-5
CASTEKETQYF
TGTGCCAGCACCGAGAAAGAGACCCAGTACTTC
>TRBV27|.|.|TRBJ2-3
CASSLGLHTGTQYF
TGTGCCAGCAGTTTAGGACTACACACAGGTACGCAGTATTTT
>TRBV5-1|many|TRBD1|TRBJ1-2
CASSLAKAGGAYGYTF
TGCGCCAGCAGCTTGGCCAAGGCAGGGGGAGCCTATGGCTACACCTTC
>TRBV24-1|.|.|TRBJ1-5
CATSDLPPRNNQPQHF
TGTGCCACCAGTGATTTGCCGCCTAGGAACAATCAGCCCCAGCATTTT
>TRBV4-2|.|.|TRBJ1-2
CASSQGDPGGYGYTF
TGTGCCAGCAGCCAAGGGGACCCCGGAGGCTATGGCTACACCTTC
>TRBV5-1|many|TRBD2|TRBJ2-1
CASSLVAGGYNEQFF
TGCGCCAGCAGCTTGGTAGCGGGTGGATACAATGAGCAGTTCTTC
>TRBV6-1|many|.|TRBJ1-5
CATHPGDLNQPQHF
TGTGCCACCCATCCAGGGGATCTCAATCAGCCCCAGCATTTT
>TRBV6-5|many|.|TRBJ2-3
CASSHTPGRDTQYF
TGTGCCAGCAGTCACACCCCTGGGAGAGATACGCAGTATTTT
>TRBV9|.|.|TRBJ2-1
CASSDERTSYNEQFF
TGTGCCAGCAGCGATGAGCGGACCTCCTACAATGAGCAGTTCTTC
>TRBV24-1|.|TRBD1|TRBJ2-1
CATSDVDRGRYNEQFF
TGTGCCACCAGTGATGTAGACAGGGGAAGGTACAATGAGCAGTTCTTC
>TRBV24-1|.|.|TRBJ1-2
CATSDPSAHGYTF
TGTGCCACCAGTGATCCTTCTGCCCATGGCTACACCTTC
>TRBV10-1|.|.|TRBJ2-7
CASSPQTGDFYEQYF
TGCGCCAGCAGTCCCCAAACAGGTGACTTCTACGAGCAGTACTTC
>TRBV7-3|.|.|TRBJ2-7
CASSFFSTYEQYF
TGTGCCAGCAGCTTTTTCTCAACCTACGAGCAGTACTTC
>TRBV20-1|.|.|TRBJ2-7
CSASRTAVTYEQYF
TGCAGTGCTAGTCGGACTGCGGTGACCTACGAGCAGTACTTC
>TRBV28|.|TRBD1|TRBJ2-7
CASSTPGQGVNEQYF
TGTGCCAGCAGTACCCCGGGACAGGGCGTTAACGAGCAGTACTTC
>TRBV29-1|.|TRBD1|TRBJ2-5
CSVAGTGGVGVGTQYF
TGCAGCGTCGCCGGGACAGGGGGCGTTGGGGTCGGGACCCAGTACTTC
>TRBV19|.|.|TRBJ1-1
CASTANTEAFF
TGTGCCTCAACGGCGAACACTGAAGCTTTCTTT
>TRBV20-1|few|.|TRBJ1-1
CSAQKVNTEAFF
TGCAGTGCTCAGAAGGTGAACACTGAAGCTTTCTTT
>TRBV10-3|many|TRBD1|TRBJ2-1
CAISGGRQGGDEQFF
TGTGCCATCAGTGGGGGGAGACAGGGGGGAGATGAGCAGTTCTTC
>TRBV6-4|few|.|TRBJ2-3
CASSGEGSTDTQYF
TGTGCCAGCAGTGGCGAAGGGAGCACAGATACGCAGTATTTT
>TRBV4-2|.|TRBD1|TRBJ2-1
CASSHDPDRVNEQFF
TGTGCCAGCAGCCATGATCCCGACAGGGTCAATGAGCAGTTCTTC
>TRBV2|.|TRBD1|TRBJ1-1
CASSATGVNTEAFF
TGTGCCAGCAGTGCTACAGGGGTAAACACTGAAGCTTTCTTT
>TRBV6-1|many|.|TRBJ2-1
CATSQGPHDEQFF
TGTGCCACATCCCAAGGCCCACACGATGAGCAGTTCTTC
>TRBV4-3|many|.|TRBJ2-3
CASSQDRVALDTQYF
TGCGCCAGCAGCCAAGATAGGGTGGCACTAGATACGCAGTATTTT
>TRBV6-1|many|.|TRBJ1-4
CASSDDGRGEKLFF
TGTGCCAGCAGTGACGACGGAAGGGGTGAAAAACTGTTTTTT
>TRBV2|.|.|TRBJ2-1
CASSRTVPEQFF
TGTGCCAGCAGTAGGACAGTCCCCGAGCAGTTCTTC
>TRBV9|.|.|TRBJ2-7
CASSRPGRGAYEQYF
TGTGCCAGCAGCCGACCCGGGAGAGGCGCCTACGAGCAGTACTTC
>TRBV10-1|.|.|TRBJ2-7
CASWGHRRTYEQYF
TGCGCCAGCTGGGGACACCGGAGGACCTACGAGCAGTACTTC
>TRBV2|.|.|TRBJ1-4
CASSEVTVNEKLFF
TGTGCCAGCAGTGAAGTGACGGTGAATGAAAAACTGTTTTTT
>TRBV10-3|.|TRBD1|TRBJ1-5
CAIGGREQGDQPQHF
TGTGCCATCGGGGGTAGGGAACAGGGGGATCAGCCCCAGCATTTT
>TRBV20-1|.|.|TRBJ1-2
CSASQGRDYGYTF
TGCAGTGCTAGCCAGGGACGGGACTATGGCTACACCTTC
>TRBV14|.|TRBD1|TRBJ1-3
CASSQVTGVGNTIYF
TGTGCCAGCAGCCAAGTGACAGGGGTTGGAAACACCATATATTTT
>TRBV2|.|TRBD1|TRBJ2-7
CARGQGTEQYF
TGTGCCAGAGGACAGGGGACAGAGCAGTACTTC
>TRBV4-1|.|TRBD2|TRBJ2-7
CASSQDQETSNYEQYF
TGCGCCAGCAGCCAAGATCAAGAGACTAGCAACTACGAGCAGTACTTC
>TRBV20-1|many|TRBD2|TRBJ2-7
CSADGLAGVSYEQYF
TGCAGTGCCGACGGACTAGCGGGAGTTTCCTACGAGCAGTACTTC
>TRBV25-1|.|TRBD2|TRBJ2-3
CASTELAGASATDTQYF
TGTGCCAGCACAGAGCTCGCGGGAGCCTCCGCTACAGATACGCAGTATTTC
>TRBV12-5|many|.|TRBJ2-6
CASGLTGVSSGANVLTF
TGTGCTAGTGGTTTGACAGGAGTGAGCTCTGGGGCCAACGTCCTGACTTTC
>TRBV5-1|many|TRBD2|TRBJ2-3
CASSPGFLAVRTDTQYF
TGCGCCAGCAGCCCCGGTTTTCTAGCGGTCCGCACAGATACGCAGTATTTT
>TRBV20-1|many|.|TRBJ2-1
CSAYPNLSYNEQFF
TGCAGTGCTTACCCTAACCTCTCCTACAATGAGCAGTTCTTC
>TRBV20-1|.|.|TRBJ1-6
CSARRQSSYNSPLHF
TGCAGTGCTAGGCGACAGAGCTCCTATAATTCACCCCTCCACTTT